This T cell receptor beta chain stems from a study of Ad26.COV2.S vaccination and SARS-CoV-2 variants. Whole-study context: Donor had been placed in the Ad26.COV2.S arm of the COV1001 trial. Notes on the study in general: Reportedly, after vaccination the spike-specific CD8+ and CD4+ T cell responses displayed substantial breadth.

This clone was observed a single time. Its matching antigen is unknown. The germline gives CDR1 SGHNT, CDR2 YYREEE (reference sequence). V was pared by 4 bases and J by 0 bases, with 8 bases between. CDR3 size: 14 residues. The data were produced by immunoSEQ multiplex PCR, yet TCRdb's version contains in-frame clones alone and is incomplete. The sample records some 390,000 clones, around 91% being singletons. As to treatment: some 20 received Ad26.COV2.S at low or high dose, single or two shots; 5 received placebo; per-sample allocation not given. Samples came from day 63 after the first vaccine or placebo injection. Ad26.COV2.S expressed prefusion-stabilized spike from the original Wuhan strain.

The chain employs TRBV5-4 and TRBJ1-5, with a tentative D call TRBD1 (5 bases). This clonotype was obtained from a person aged 18-65 years who received the Ad26.COV2.S COVID-19 vaccine or a placebo. This material consisted of peripheral blood, taken in a trial of Ad26.COV2.S vaccine versus placebo. CDR3 DNA: TGTGCCAGCAGCCGAGGGGTTAGCAATCAGCCCCAGCATTTT. It encodes CASSRGVSNQPQHF. The full variable domain, completed using reference TRBV5-4 and TRBJ1-5, is ETGVTQSPTHLIKTRGQQVTLRCSSQSGHNTVSWYQQALGQGPQFIFQYYREEENGRGNFPPRFSGLQFPNYSSELNVNALELDDSALYLCASSRGVSNQPQHFGDGTRLSIL.